One sample yielded the 6 T cell receptor beta chains listed below, sequenced in a study of control samples from healthy donors and cancer patients (dated by TCRdb to 2020 to 2021). The library was produced with the immunoSEQ multiplex PCR assay. This is the immuneACCESS table as TCRdb keeps it, with only in-frame sequences that have V and J called. A part of the clones is gone; compared with another copy, unresolved V genes explain less than half, and the rest is unexplained. This sample holds 150,000 to 200,000 clones; 90% to 95% were observed only once. The top ten constitute around 1.5% of the sample. Sequenced: blood. Receptor source: a woman aged 30 to 39 in good health.

With respect to this clone: One end of the junction varies from germline; a read error may be responsible. The chain recombines TRBV7-7 with TRBJ1-5; 9 bases line up with TRBD1. CDR3 length: 15 residues. Germline CDR1 reads SSHAT; CDR2 reads FNYEAQ (reference sequence). The CDR3 region has the DNA TGTGCTAGCAGCCAGGACAGGGGTAGCAATCAGCCCCAGCATTTT. It encodes CASSQDRGSNQPQHF.

This clone was recorded only once. J is TRBJ2-6 and V is TRBV4-1; D is unresolved. The V end was cut by 0 bases, the J end by 4 bases, with 7 bases between. The CDR3 extends over 15 amino acids. Germline CDR1 MGHRA, CDR2 YSYEKL. CDR3: CASSQEGIGANVLTF. In DNA form, the CDR3 reads TGCGCCAGCAGCCAAGAAGGGATAGGGGCCAACGTCCTGACTTTC.

CDR3 coding DNA: TGTGCCAGTAGTATCGGGACTAGCGGGGGGGTGGATACGCAGTATTTT. Its translation is CASSIGTSGGVDTQYF. The rearrangement uses TRBV19 and TRBJ2-3, with TRBD2 matching 16 bases. V was clipped by 3 bases and J by 6 bases; unmatched bases: 3. CDR3 length: 16 amino acids. The germline V gene encodes CDR1 LNHDA and CDR2 SQIVND (reference sequence).

The chain couples TRBV13 to TRBJ2-7; 13 bases line up with TRBD2. Germline V gene sequence: CDR1 PRHDT, CDR2 FYEKMQ (reference sequence). The CDR3 spans 14 residues. J lost 4 bases, V lost 5 bases, and 2 bases had no gene match. The CDR3 DNA reads as TGTGCCAGCAGCCAACTAGCGGGAGGGTACGAGCAGTACTTC. Translating gives CASSQLAGGYEQYF.

This clone came up a few times. The CDR3 coding sequence is TGTGCCATCGGACCGACAGGGGAAGGAAACACCATATATTTT. This translates into CAIGPTGEGNTIYF. This sequence joins TRBV10-3 and TRBJ1-3, with 8 bases fitting TRBD1. Germline CDR1 and CDR2: ENHRY and SYGVKD. The length of the CDR3 is 14 residues. V was pared by 8 bases and J by 4 bases, with 7 bases of the junction left unmatched.

The J gene is TRBJ2-2, the V gene TRBV19, with D tentatively TRBD2 (6 bases). Germline V CDR1 and CDR2: LNHDA, SQIVND (reference sequence). The CDR3 has 16 residues. Trimming left V 1 base short and J 2 bases short, with 11 bases between. This CDR3 is CASSIVLARNTGELFF. CDR3 coding DNA: TGTGCCAGTAGTATAGTGCTAGCGAGAAACACCGGGGAGCTGTTTTTT.